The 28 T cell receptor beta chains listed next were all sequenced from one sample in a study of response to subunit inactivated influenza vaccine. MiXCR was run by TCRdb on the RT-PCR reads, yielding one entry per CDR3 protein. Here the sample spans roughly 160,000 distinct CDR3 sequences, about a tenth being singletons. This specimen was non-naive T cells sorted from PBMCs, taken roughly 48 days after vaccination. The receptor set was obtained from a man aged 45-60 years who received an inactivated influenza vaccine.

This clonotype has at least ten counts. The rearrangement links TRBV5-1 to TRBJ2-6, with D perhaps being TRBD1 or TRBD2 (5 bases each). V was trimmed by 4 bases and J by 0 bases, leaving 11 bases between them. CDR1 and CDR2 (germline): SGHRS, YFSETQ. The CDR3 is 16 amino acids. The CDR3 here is CASSRDPGSGANVLTF. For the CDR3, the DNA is TGCGCCAGCAGCCGGGACCCCGGCTCTGGGGCCAACGTCCTGACTTTC.

The CDR3 loop reads CASSFPAPVVSDTQYF. The CDR3 DNA reads TGTGCCAGCAGCTTCCCGGCCCCTGTGGTCTCAGATACGCAGTATTTT. The rearrangement joins TRBV7-6 to TRBJ2-3; D is uncertain. The V and J ends lost 3 bases and 4 bases respectively, with 17 bases between them. This CDR3 has 16 residues. The germline V gene encodes CDR1 SGHVS and CDR2 FNYEAQ.

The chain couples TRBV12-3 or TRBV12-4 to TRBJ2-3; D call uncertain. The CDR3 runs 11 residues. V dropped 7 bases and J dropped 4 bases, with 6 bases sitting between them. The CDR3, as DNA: TGTGCCAGCACCCCTTCAGATACGCAGTATTTT. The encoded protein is CASTPSDTQYF.

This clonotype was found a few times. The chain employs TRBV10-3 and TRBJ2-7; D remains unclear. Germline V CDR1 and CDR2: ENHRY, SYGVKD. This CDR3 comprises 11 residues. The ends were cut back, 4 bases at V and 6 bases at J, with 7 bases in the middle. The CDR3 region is CAISVYGEQYF. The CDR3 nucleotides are TGTGCCATCAGTGTTTACGGCGAGCAGTACTTC.

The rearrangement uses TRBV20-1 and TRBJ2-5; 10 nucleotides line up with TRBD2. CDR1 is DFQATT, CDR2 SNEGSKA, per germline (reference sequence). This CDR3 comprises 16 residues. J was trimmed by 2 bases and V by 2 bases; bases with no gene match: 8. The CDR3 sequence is CSARRLAGAIQETQYF. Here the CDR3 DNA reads TGCAGTGCTAGACGGCTAGCGGGAGCAATACAAGAGACCCAGTACTTC.

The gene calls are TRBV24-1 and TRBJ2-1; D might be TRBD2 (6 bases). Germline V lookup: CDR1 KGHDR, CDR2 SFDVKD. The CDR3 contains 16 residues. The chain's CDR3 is CAASDGGSGTYNEQFF. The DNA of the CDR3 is TGTGCTGCCAGTGATGGTGGTAGCGGAACCTACAATGAGCAGTTCTTC.

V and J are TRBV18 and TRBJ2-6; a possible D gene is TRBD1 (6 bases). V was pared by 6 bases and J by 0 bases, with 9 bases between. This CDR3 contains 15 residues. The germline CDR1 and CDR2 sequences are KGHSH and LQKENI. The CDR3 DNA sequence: TGTGCCAGCTCCACCAGGGGCTCTGGGGCCAACGTCCTGACTTTC. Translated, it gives CASSTRGSGANVLTF. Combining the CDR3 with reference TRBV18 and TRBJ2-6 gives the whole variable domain NAGVMQNPRHLVRRRGQEARLRCSPMKGHSHVYWYRQLPEEGLKFMVYLQKENIIDESGMPKERFSAEFPKEGPSILRIQQVVRGDSAAYFCASSTRGSGANVLTFGAGSRLTVL.

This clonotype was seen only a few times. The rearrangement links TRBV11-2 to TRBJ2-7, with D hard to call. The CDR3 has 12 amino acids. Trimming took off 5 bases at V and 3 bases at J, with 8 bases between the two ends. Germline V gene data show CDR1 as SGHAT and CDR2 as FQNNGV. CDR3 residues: CASSQPFYEQYF. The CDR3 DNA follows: TGTGCCAGCAGCCAACCCTTCTACGAGCAGTACTTC.

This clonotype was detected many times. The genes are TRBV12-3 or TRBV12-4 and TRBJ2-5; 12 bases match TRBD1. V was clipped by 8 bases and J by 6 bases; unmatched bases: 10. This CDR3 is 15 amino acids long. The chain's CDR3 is CASGTWRDRGQTQYF. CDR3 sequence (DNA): TGTGCCAGCGGGACGTGGCGGGACAGGGGGCAGACCCAGTACTTC.

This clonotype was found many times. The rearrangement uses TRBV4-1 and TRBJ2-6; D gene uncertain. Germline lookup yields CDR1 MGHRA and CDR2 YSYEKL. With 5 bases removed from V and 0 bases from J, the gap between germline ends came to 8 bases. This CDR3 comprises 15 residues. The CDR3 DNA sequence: TGCGCCAGCAGCTTAGCAGACTCTGGGGCCAACGTCCTGACTTTC. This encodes CASSLADSGANVLTF.

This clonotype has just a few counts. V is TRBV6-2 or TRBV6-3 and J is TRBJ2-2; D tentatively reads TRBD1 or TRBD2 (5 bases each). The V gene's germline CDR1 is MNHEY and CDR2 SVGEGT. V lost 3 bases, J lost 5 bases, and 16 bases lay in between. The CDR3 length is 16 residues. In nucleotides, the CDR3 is TGTGCCAGCAGTTATCCCGGGACCCTGAAAACCGGGGAGCTGTTTTTT. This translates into CASSYPGTLKTGELFF.

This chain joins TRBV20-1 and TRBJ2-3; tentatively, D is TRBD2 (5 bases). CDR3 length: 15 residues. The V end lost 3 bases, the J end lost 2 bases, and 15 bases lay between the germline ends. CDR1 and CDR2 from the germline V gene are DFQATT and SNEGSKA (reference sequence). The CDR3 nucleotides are TGCAGTGCTAGGGACCCCATCGGGGTCACAGATACGCAGTATTTT. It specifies CSARDPIGVTDTQYF.

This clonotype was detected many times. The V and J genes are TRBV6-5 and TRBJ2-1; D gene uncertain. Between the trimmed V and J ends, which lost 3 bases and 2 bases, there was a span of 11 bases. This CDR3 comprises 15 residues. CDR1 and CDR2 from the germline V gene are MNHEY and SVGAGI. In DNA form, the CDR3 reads TGTGCCAGCAGTTATGGAGCCCCCGCCTACAATGAGCAGTTCTTC. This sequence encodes CASSYGAPAYNEQFF.

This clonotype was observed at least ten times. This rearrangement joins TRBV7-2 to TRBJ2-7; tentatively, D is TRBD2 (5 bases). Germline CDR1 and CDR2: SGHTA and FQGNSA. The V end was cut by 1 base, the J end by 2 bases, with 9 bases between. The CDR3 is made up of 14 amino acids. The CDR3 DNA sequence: TGTGCCAGCAGCTTAGGAGGGCCCCCCTACGAGCAGTACTTC. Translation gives CASSLGGPPYEQYF.

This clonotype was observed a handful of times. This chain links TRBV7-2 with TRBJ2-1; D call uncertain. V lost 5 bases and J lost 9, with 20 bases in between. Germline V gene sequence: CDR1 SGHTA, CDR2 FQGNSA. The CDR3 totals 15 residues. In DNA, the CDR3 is TGTGCCAGCAGCCCCACCCAGATTCGTGGTGGTGAGCAGTTCTTC. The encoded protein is CASSPTQIRGGEQFF.

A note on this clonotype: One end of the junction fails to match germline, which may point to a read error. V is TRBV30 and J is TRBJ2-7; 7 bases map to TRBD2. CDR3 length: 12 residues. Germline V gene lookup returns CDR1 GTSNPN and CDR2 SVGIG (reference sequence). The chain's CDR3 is CAWGTSAYEQYF. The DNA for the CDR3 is TGTGCCTGGGGAACTAGCGCCTATGAGCAGTACTTC.

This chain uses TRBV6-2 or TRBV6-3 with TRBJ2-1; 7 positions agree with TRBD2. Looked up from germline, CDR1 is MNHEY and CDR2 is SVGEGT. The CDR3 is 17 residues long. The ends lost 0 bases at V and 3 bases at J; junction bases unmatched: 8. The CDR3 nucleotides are TGTGCCAGCAGTTACTCGAGTACCAGCGGGATCTACAATGAGCAGTTCTTC. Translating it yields CASSYSSTSGIYNEQFF.

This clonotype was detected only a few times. CDR3 in DNA: TGCAGTGCTAGAGATTTCCGGACTAGCGGGAGTAGGCCCTACGAGCAGTACTTC. It specifies CSARDFRTSGSRPYEQYF. The V gene is TRBV20-1, the J gene TRBJ2-7, with TRBD2 identical over 13 bases. Germline CDR1 is DFQATT and CDR2 is SNEGSKA (reference sequence). V dropped 0 bases and J dropped 2; count of bases not matched to a gene: 10. This CDR3 spans 18 amino acids.

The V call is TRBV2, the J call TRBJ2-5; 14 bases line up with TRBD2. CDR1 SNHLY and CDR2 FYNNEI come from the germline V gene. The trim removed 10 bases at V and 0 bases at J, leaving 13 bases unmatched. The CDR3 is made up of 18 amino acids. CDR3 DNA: TGTGCCATCACCACAGGACTAGCGGGAGGAAAATACCAAGAGACCCAGTACTTC. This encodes CAITTGLAGGKYQETQYF. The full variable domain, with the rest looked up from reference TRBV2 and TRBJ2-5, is EPEVTQTPSHQVTQMGQEVILRCVPISNHLYFYWYRQILGQKVEFLVSFYNNEISEKSEIFDDQFSVERPDGSNFTLKIRSTKLEDSAMYFCAITTGLAGGKYQETQYFGPGTRLLVL.

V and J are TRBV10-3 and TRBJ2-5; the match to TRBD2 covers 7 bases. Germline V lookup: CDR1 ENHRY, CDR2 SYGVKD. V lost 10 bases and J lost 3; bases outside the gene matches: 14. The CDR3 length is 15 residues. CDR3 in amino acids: CATSRRGGSEETQYF. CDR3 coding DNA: TGTGCCACCTCTCGGAGGGGCGGGAGTGAAGAGACCCAGTACTTC.

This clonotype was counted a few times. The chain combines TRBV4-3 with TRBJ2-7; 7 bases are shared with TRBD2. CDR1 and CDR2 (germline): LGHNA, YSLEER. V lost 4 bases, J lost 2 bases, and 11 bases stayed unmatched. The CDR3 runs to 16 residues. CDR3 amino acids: CASSPWSGGVAYEQYF. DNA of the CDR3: TGCGCCAGCAGCCCTTGGAGTGGGGGGGTAGCCTACGAGCAGTACTTC.

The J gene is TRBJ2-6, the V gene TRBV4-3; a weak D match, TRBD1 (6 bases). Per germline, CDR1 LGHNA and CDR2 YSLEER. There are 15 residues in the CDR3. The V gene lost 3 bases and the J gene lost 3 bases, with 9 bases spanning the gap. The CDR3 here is CASSQNRDGANVLTF. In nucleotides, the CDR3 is TGCGCCAGCAGCCAGAACAGGGATGGGGCCAACGTCCTGACTTTC.

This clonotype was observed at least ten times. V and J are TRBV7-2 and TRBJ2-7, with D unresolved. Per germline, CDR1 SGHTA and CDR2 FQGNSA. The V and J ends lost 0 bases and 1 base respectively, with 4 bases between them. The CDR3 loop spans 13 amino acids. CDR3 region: CASSLASSYEQYF. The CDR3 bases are TGTGCCAGCAGCTTAGCCAGTTCCTACGAGCAGTACTTC.

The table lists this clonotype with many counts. The CDR3 loop reads CASSLGQVYEQYF. DNA for the CDR3: TGTGCCAGCAGCTTGGGGCAGGTTTACGAGCAGTACTTC. The chain recombines TRBV7-9 with TRBJ2-7; the D gene is possibly TRBD1 (5 bases). The CDR3 extends over 13 amino acids. Germline CDR1 is SEHNR and CDR2 is FQNEAQ (reference sequence). Trimming cost V 3 bases and J 4 bases, with 10 bases left between them.

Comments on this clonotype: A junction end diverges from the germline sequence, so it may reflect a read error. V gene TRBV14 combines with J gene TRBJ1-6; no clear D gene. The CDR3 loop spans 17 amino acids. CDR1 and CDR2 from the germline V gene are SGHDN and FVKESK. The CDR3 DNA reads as TGTGCTAGCAGCCATCACACCGAGAGCTCCTATAATTCACCCCTCCACTTT. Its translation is CASSHHTESSYNSPLHF.

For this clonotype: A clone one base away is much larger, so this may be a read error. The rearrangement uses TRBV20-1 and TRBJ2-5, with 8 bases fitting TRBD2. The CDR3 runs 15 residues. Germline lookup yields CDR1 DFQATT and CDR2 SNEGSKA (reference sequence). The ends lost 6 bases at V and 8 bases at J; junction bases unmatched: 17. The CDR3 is CSAHSPNGGELTQYF. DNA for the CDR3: TGCAGTGCCCACTCACCTAACGGGGGGGAATTAACCCAGTACTTC.

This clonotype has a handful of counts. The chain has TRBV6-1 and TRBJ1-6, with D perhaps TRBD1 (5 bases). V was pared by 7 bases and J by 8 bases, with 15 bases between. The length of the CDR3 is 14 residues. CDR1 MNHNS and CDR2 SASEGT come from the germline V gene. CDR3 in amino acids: CASTDDSPDSPLHF. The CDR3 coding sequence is TGTGCCAGCACCGACGACAGTCCTGATTCACCCCTCCACTTT.

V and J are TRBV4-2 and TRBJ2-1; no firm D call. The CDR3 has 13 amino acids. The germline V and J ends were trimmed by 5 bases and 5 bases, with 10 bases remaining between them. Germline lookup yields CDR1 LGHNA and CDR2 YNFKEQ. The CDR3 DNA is TGTGCCAGCAGCAGAGCGAACGACAATGAGCAGTTCTTC. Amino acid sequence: CASSRANDNEQFF.